Listed below are T cell receptor beta chains from one sample, sequenced in a study of blood T cell repertoires in COVID-19. The assay was immunoSEQ multiplex PCR, and TCRdb's table has in-frame clones only and misses some. The profile shows approximately 260,000 clones, 75% to 90% of them singletons. Sequenced: peripheral blood. These receptors all stem from a man in his 60s who had recovered from COVID-19. Both conserved end residues are part of each CDR3. D genes are given only for firm matches. For some rows the clone size is stated as once, few or many, or as a class when expanded; others skip it.

j_call: TRBJ2-7
v_call: TRBV7-8
clone_size: .
d_call: TRBD2
cdr3_length: 15
cdr3_aa: CASSVASGSPYEQYF
cdr3_nt: TGTGCCAGCAGCGTCGCTAGCGGGAGCCCCTACGAGCAGTACTTC

j_call: TRBJ1-2
v_call: TRBV6-1
clone_size: .
d_call: .
cdr3_length: 11
cdr3_aa: CASSEAVAYTF
cdr3_nt: TGTGCCAGCAGTGAAGCAGTGGCTTACACCTTC

j_call: TRBJ1-2
v_call: TRBV30
clone_size: .
d_call: .
cdr3_length: 14
cdr3_aa: CAWSVRRGLYGYTF
cdr3_nt: TGTGCCTGGAGTGTTCGCAGGGGCCTATATGGCTACACCTTC

j_call: TRBJ1-5
v_call: TRBV27
clone_size: .
d_call: TRBD1
cdr3_length: 13
cdr3_aa: CASSFTGVQPQHF
cdr3_nt: TGTGCCAGCAGTTTTACAGGGGTGCAGCCCCAGCATTTT

j_call: TRBJ2-7
v_call: TRBV7-6
clone_size: once
d_call: TRBD2
cdr3_length: 17
cdr3_aa: CASSLQASGRGEYEQYF
cdr3_nt: TGTGCCAGCAGCTTACAGGCTAGCGGGAGGGGTGAGTACGAGCAGTACTTC

j_call: TRBJ1-1
v_call: TRBV11-2
clone_size: few
d_call: TRBD1
cdr3_length: 17
cdr3_aa: CASSSRDRGRGNTEAFF
cdr3_nt: TGTGCCAGCAGCTCCCGGGACAGGGGGCGCGGGAACACTGAAGCTTTCTTT

j_call: TRBJ2-2
v_call: TRBV24-1
clone_size: .
d_call: .
cdr3_length: 13
cdr3_aa: CATSGLSTGELFF
cdr3_nt: TGTGCCACCAGTGGCCTATCCACCGGGGAGCTGTTTTTT

j_call: TRBJ1-6
v_call: TRBV14
clone_size: .
d_call: .
cdr3_length: 14
cdr3_aa: CASSQAQGVSPLHF
cdr3_nt: TGTGCCAGCAGCCAAGCCCAGGGCGTCTCACCCCTCCACTTT

j_call: TRBJ2-1
v_call: TRBV20-1
clone_size: once
d_call: TRBD1
cdr3_length: 13
cdr3_aa: CSASSTGVNEQFF
cdr3_nt: TGCAGTGCTAGTTCGACAGGGGTCAATGAGCAGTTCTTC

j_call: TRBJ2-7
v_call: TRBV11-2
clone_size: .
d_call: TRBD1
cdr3_length: 14
cdr3_aa: CASSFGTGLYEQYF
cdr3_nt: TGTGCCAGCAGCTTCGGGACAGGGCTCTACGAGCAGTACTTC

j_call: TRBJ2-5
v_call: TRBV24-1
clone_size: .
d_call: TRBD1
cdr3_length: 16
cdr3_aa: CATSDPGTGSGETQYF
cdr3_nt: TGTGCCACCAGTGATCCCGGGACAGGTTCGGGAGAGACCCAGTACTTC

j_call: TRBJ2-3
v_call: TRBV4-1
clone_size: few
d_call: TRBD2
cdr3_length: 15
cdr3_aa: CASSQVGLQADTQYF
cdr3_nt: TGCGCCAGCAGCCAAGTGGGACTACAAGCAGATACGCAGTATTTT

j_call: TRBJ2-1
v_call: TRBV2
clone_size: few
d_call: .
cdr3_length: 17
cdr3_aa: CASTQRPPQVLGNEQFF
cdr3_nt: TGTGCCAGCACCCAAAGGCCGCCCCAGGTCCTTGGAAATGAGCAGTTCTTC

j_call: TRBJ2-3
v_call: TRBV15
clone_size: .
d_call: TRBD2
cdr3_length: 17
cdr3_aa: CATSRDRTSASADTQYF
cdr3_nt: TGTGCCACCAGCAGAGACCGGACTAGCGCATCGGCAGATACGCAGTATTTT